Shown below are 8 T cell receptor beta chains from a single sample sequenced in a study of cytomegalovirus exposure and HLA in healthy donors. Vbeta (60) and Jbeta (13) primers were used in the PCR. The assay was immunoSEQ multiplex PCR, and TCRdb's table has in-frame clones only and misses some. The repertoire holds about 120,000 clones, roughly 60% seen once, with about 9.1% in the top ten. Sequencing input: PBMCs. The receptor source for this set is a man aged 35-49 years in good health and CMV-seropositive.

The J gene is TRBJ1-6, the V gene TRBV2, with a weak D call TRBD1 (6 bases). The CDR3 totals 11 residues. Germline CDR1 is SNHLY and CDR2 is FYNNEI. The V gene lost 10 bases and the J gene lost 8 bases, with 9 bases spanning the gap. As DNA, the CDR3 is TGTGCCACAAAGGGGGATTCACCCCTCCACTTT. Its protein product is CATKGDSPLHF.

The CDR3 bases are TGTGCCAGCCGACCTGAGGGCAGCTACTTACACACCATATATTTT. Protein product: CASRPEGSYLHTIYF. The chain has TRBV7-6 and TRBJ1-3; no reliable D call. Deletions cut 8 bases from V and 8 bases from J, with 22 bases between. CDR1 is SGHVS, CDR2 FNYEAQ, per germline. CDR3 size: 15 residues.

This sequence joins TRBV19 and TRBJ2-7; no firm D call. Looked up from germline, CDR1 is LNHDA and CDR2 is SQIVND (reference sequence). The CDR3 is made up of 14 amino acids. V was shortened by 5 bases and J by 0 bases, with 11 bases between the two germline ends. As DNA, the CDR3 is TGTGCCAGTAGTCCGACGGAGAGCTCCTACGAGCAGTACTTC. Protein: CASSPTESSYEQYF.

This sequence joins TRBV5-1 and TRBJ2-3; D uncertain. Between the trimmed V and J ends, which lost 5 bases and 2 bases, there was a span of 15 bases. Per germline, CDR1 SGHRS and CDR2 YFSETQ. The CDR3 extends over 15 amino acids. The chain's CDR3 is CASRSQVLATDTQYF. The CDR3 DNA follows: TGCGCCAGCAGATCTCAGGTCCTTGCCACAGATACGCAGTATTTT.

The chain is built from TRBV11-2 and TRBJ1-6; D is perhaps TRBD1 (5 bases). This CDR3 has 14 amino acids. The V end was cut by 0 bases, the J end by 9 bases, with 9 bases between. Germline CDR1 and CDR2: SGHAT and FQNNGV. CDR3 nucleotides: TGTGCCAGCAGCTTAGATCCGGGGGTTTCACCCCTCCACTTT. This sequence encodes CASSLDPGVSPLHF.

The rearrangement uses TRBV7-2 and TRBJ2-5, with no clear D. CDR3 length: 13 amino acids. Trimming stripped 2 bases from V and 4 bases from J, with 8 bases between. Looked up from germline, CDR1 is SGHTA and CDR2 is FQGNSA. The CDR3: CASSLFPPETQYF. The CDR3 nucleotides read TGTGCCAGCAGCTTATTCCCTCCAGAGACCCAGTACTTC.

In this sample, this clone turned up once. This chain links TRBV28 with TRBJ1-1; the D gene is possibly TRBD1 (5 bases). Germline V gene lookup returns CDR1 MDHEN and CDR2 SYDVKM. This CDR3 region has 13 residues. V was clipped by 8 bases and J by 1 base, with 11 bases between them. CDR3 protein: CASGGGGNTEAFF. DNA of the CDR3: TGTGCCAGCGGCGGGGGGGGGAACACTGAAGCTTTCTTT.

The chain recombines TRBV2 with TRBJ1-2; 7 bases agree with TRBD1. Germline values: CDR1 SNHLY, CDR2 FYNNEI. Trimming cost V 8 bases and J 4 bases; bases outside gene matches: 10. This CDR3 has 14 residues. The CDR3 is CASLGQPPIYGYTF. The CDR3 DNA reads TGTGCCAGCTTGGGACAGCCGCCCATCTATGGCTACACCTTC.